The clone carrying this T cell receptor beta chain was recorded a few times. The data derive from a study of PD-1 blockade in classical Hodgkin lymphoma. Trimming left V 5 bases short and J 10 bases short, with 12 bases between. Germline CDR1 is MNHNY and CDR2 is SVGAGI (reference sequence). The CDR3 is 12 residues long. The sample's time point: newly diagnosed, previously untreated cHL patient sample. The method was immunoSEQ multiplex PCR; TCRdb's version includes in-frame clones alone and lacks a portion of them. The repertoire has 7,000 or so clones, more than 60% of them found once; the top ten carry 7.5% to 9.5%.

This receptor was identified in a human donor with classical Hodgkin lymphoma. This chain joins TRBV6-6 and TRBJ2-1, with no clear D. Sequencing was done on a sample of peripheral blood mononuclear cells (PBMCs). The CDR3 DNA sequence: TGTGCCAGCAGTCCGGCGGCGGACGAGCAGTTCTTC. It is translated as CASSPAADEQFF.